Sequencing of this T cell receptor beta chain was carried out in a study of OX40 agonist ivuxolimab in advanced cancers. Study details: Patients with hepatocellular carcinoma, melanoma, renal cell or head and neck cancer made up the dose-escalation patients. Of mixed ages from about 20 to 90 and averaging roughly 60 years, the group was approximately 80% male. Broader study findings: Undetermined was the antigen specificity of the expanded peripheral T cells. At 0.1 to 3.0 mg/kg, clonal expansion of CD4+ and CD8+ blood T cells had occurred by week 6.

Germline V gives CDR1 SGHRS, CDR2 YFSETQ. V trimming: 4 bases; J trimming: 2 bases; junction bases outside the gene matches: 2. This CDR3 has 13 amino acids. TCRdb's copy holds only in-frame clones and misses some; the assay was immunoSEQ multiplex PCR. The sample records roughly 120,000 clones, roughly 90% being singletons. The count of this clone is one. As yet, its antigen is unknown. The TCR was taken from an adult with an advanced solid tumor such as melanoma, head and neck, liver or kidney cancer. This specimen was CD4+ or CD8+ T cells sorted from blood, taken in a trial of the OX40 agonist ivuxolimab. The rearrangement links TRBV5-1 to TRBJ2-7; 8 positions agree with TRBD1. CDR3 residues: CASSGRGPYEQYF. As DNA, the CDR3 is TGCGCCAGCAGCGGCAGGGGGCCCTACGAGCAGTACTTC. The full variable domain, in which reference TRBV5-1 and TRBJ2-7 provide the parts outside the CDR3, is KAGVTQTPRYLIKTRGQQVTLSCSPISGHRSVSWYQQTPGQGLQFLFEYFSETQRNKGNFPGRFSGRQFSNSRSEMNVSTLELGDSALYLCASSGRGPYEQYFGPGTRLTVT.